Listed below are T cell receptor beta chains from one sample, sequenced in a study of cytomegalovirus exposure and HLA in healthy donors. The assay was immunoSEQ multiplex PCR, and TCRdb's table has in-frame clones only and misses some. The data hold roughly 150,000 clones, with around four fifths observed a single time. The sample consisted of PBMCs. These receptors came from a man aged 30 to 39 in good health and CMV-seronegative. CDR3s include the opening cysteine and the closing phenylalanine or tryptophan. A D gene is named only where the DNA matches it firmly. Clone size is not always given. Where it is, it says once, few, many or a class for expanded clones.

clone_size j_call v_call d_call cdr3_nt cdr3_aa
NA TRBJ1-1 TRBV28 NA TGTGCCAGCAGCATAGCCCCTACGGCCACTGAAGCTTTCTTT CASSIAPTATEAFF
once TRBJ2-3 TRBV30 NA TGTGCCTGGAGTTTCGAGGGGGGGGCGAGGGGCACAGATACGCAGTATTTT CAWSFEGGARGTDTQYF
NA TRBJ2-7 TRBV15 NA TGTGCCACCAGCAGAGAGATAGGGGCCATCTACGAGCAGTACTTC CATSREIGAIYEQYF
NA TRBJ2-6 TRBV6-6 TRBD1 TGTGCCAGCAGCCGGTCAGGGGGCGCTGGGGCCAACGTCCTGACTTTC CASSRSGGAGANVLTF
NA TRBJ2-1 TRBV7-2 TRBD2 TGTGCCAGCAGCTTAAGGCTAGCGGGAGTTGGGAAGTTCTTC CASSLRLAGVGKFF
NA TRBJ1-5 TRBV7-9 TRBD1 TGTGCCAGCAGCCACGGACAGGAGGGCCAGCCCCAGCATTTT CASSHGQEGQPQHF
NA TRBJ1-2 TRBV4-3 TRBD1 TGCGCCAGCAGCCAAGACCTCCCCATACAGGGGGGTGGCTACACCTTC CASSQDLPIQGGGYTF
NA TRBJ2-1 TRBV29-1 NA TGCAGCGTTCCCCGGCCTAGGCGCCACAATGAGCAGTTCTTC CSVPRPRRHNEQFF
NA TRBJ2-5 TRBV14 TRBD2 TGTGCCAGCAGCCCGCTCCTAGCGGGGTACCGTGAGACCCAGTACTTC CASSPLLAGYRETQYF
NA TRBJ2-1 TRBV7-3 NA TGTGCCAGCAGCTTAAGTGGAGTCAACAATGAGCAGTTCTTC CASSLSGVNNEQFF
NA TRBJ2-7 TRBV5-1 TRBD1 TGCGCCAGCAGCTTGGGACAGGGGGCGGGCTCCTACGAGCAGTACTTC CASSLGQGAGSYEQYF
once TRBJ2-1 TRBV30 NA TGTGCCTCCCGAAGGTGGGGGACTTTAACATACAATGAGCAGTTCTTC CASRRWGTLTYNEQFF